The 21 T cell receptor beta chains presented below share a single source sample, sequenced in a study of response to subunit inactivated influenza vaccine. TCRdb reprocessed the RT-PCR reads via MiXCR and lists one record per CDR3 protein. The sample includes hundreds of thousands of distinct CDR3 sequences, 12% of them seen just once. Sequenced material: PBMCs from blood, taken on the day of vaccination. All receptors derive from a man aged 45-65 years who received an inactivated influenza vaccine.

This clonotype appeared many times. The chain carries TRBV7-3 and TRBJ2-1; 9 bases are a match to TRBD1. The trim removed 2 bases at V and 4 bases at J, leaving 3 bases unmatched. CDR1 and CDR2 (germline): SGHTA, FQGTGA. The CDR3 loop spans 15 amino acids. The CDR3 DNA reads TGTGCCAGCAGCTTAGGGACAGGGATTTACAATGAGCAGTTCTTC. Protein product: CASSLGTGIYNEQFF. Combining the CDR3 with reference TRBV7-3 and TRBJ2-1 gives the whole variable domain GAGVSQTPSNKVTEKGKYVELRCDPISGHTALYWYRQSLGQGPEFLIYFQGTGAADDSGLPNDRFFAVRPEGSVSTLKIQRTERGDSAVYLCASSLGTGIYNEQFFGPGTRLTVL.

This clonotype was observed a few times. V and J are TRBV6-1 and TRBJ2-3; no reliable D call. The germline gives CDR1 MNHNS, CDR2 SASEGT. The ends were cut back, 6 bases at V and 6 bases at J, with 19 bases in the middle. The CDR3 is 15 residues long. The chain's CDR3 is CASSPAERVTDTQYF. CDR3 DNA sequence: TGTGCCAGCAGCCCCGCGGAAAGGGTTACGGATACGCAGTATTTT.

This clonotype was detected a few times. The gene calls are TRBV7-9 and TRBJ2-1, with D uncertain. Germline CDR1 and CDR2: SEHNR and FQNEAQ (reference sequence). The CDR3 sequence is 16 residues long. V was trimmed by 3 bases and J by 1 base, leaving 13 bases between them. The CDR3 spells CASSFWAGGSYNEQFF. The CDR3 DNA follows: TGTGCCAGCAGCTTTTGGGCAGGCGGTTCCTACAATGAGCAGTTCTTC.

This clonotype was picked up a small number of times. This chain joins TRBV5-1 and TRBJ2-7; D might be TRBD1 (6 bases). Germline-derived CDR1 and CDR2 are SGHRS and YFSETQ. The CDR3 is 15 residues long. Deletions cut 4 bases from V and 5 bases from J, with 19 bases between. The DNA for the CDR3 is TGCGCCAGCAGCCCCCGGGACAAGGGGCGCGACGAGCAGTACTTC. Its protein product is CASSPRDKGRDEQYF.

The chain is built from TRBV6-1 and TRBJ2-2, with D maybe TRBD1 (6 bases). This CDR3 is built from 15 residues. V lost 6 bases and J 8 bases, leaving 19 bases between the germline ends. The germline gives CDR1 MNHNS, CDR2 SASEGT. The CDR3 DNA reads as TGTGCCAGCAGACCCGGGACAAGGGGGATTGGGGAGCTGTTTTTT. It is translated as CASRPGTRGIGELFF.

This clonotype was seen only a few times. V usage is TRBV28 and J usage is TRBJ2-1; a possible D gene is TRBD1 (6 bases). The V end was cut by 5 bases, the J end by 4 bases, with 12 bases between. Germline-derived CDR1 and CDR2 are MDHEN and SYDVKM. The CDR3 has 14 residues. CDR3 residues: CASSLRDKYNEQFF. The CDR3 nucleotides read TGTGCCAGCAGTCTCCGGGACAAATACAATGAGCAGTTCTTC. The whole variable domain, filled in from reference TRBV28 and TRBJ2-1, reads DVKVTQSSRYLVKRTGEKVFLECVQDMDHENMFWYRQDPGLGLRLIYFSYDVKMKEKGDIPEGYSVSREKKERFSLILESASTNQTSMYLCASSLRDKYNEQFFGPGTRLTVL.

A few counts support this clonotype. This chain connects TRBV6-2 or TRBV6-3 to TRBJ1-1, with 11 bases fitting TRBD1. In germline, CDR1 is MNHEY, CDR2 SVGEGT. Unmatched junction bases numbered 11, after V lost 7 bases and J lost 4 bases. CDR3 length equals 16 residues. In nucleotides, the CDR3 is TGTGCCAGCACCTCAATCCTAGGGACAGGGGGCACTGAAGCTTTCTTT. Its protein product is CASTSILGTGGTEAFF.

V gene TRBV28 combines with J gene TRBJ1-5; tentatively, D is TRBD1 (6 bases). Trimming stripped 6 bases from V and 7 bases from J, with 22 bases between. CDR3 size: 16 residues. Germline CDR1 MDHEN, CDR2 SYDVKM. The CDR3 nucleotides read TGTGCCAGCAGAAAGCCATCCCTCGGGGGCGGGCAGCCCCAGCATTTT. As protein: CASRKPSLGGGQPQHF.

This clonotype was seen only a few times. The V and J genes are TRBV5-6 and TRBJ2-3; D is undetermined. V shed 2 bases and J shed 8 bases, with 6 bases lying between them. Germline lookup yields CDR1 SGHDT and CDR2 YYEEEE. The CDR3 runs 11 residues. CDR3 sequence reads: CASSFGLTQYF. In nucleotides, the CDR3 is TGTGCCAGCAGCTTCGGTCTTACGCAGTATTTT.

The CDR3 loop is CASVGEQETQYF. CDR3 DNA: TGTGCCAGCGTCGGGGAACAAGAGACCCAGTACTTC. J is TRBJ2-5 and V is TRBV7-9, with a tentative D call TRBD2 (5 bases). The CDR3 totals 12 residues. With 8 bases removed from V and 2 bases from J, the gap between germline ends came to 9 bases. Germline CDR1 SEHNR, CDR2 FQNEAQ (reference sequence).

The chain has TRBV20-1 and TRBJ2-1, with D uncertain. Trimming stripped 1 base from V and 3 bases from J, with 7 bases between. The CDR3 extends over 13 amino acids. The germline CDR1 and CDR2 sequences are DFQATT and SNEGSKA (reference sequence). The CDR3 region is CSARVVLYNEQFF. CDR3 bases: TGCAGTGCTAGAGTTGTTCTCTACAATGAGCAGTTCTTC.

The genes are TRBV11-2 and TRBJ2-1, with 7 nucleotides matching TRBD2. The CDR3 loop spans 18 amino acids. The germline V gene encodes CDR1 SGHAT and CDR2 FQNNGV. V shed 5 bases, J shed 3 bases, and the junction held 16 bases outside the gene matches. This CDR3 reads CASSMAPRSSGYYNEQFF. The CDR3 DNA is TGTGCCAGCAGCATGGCTCCCCGGAGTAGCGGGTACTACAATGAGCAGTTCTTC.

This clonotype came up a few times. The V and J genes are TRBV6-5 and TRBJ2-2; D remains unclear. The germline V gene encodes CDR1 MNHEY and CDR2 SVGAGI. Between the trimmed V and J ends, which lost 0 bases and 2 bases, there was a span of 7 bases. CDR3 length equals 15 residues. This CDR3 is CASSYSIYNTGELFF. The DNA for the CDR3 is TGTGCCAGCAGTTACTCGATTTACAACACCGGGGAGCTGTTTTTT.

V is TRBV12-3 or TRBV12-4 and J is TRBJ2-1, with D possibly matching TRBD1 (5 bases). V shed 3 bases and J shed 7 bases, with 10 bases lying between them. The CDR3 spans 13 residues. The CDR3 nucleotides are TGTGCCAGCAGTTTTCAGGGTAAGAATGAGCAGTTCTTC. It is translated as CASSFQGKNEQFF.

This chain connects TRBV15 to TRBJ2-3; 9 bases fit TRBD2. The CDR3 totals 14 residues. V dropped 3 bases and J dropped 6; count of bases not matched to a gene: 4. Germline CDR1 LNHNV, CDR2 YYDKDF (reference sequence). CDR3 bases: TGTGCCACCAGCAGTGGCGGGAGGGGGGATACGCAGTATTTT. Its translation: CATSSGGRGDTQYF.

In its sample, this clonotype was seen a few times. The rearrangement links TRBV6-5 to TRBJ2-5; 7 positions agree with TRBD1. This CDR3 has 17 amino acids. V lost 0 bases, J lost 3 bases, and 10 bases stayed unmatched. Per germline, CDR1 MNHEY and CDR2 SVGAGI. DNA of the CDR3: TGTGCCAGCAGTTACTCCCCTCGACAGGGTGGAGAAGAGACCCAGTACTTC. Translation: CASSYSPRQGGEETQYF.

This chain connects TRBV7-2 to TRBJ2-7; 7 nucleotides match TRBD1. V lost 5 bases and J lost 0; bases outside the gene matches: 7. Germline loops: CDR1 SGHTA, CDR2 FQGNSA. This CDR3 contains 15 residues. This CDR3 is CASSLLQGTSYEQYF. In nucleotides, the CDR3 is TGTGCCAGCAGCCTACTACAGGGGACCTCCTACGAGCAGTACTTC.

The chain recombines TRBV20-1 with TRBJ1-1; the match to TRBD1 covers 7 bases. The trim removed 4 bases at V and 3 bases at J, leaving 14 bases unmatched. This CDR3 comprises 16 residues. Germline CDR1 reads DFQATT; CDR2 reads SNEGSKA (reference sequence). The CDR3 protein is CSATRTGYSRDTEAFF. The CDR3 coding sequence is TGCAGTGCTACGAGGACAGGCTACTCGAGGGACACTGAAGCTTTCTTT.

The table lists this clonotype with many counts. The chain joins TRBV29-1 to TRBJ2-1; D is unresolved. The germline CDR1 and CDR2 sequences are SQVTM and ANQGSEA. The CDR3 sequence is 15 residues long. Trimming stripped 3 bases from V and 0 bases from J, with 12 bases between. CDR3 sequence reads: CSVDARPGSYNEQFF. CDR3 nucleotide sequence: TGCAGCGTTGACGCGAGACCGGGCTCCTACAATGAGCAGTTCTTC.

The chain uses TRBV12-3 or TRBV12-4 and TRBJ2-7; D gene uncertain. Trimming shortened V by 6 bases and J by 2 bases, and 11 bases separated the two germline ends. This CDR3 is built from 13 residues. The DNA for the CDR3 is TGTGCCAGCAGCGCTACCCGTCCCTACGAGCAGTACTTC. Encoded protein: CASSATRPYEQYF.

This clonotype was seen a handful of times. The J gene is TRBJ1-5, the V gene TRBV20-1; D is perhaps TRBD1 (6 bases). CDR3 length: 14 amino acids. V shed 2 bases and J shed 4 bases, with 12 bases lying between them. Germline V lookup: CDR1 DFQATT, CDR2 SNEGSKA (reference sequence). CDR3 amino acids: CSARTGTGNQPQHF. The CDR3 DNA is TGCAGTGCTAGAACAGGGACTGGGAATCAGCCCCAGCATTTT.